The sequence of this TCR beta chain was determined in a study of shared clonotypes between healthy human individuals. With respect to this clone: Its antigen remains unidentified.

General observations from the study: Memory subsets generally showed smaller estimated richness than naive subsets did.

Clones were read by immunoSEQ multiplex PCR, and TCRdb kept only the in-frame ones, dropping some. This sample has 2 million to 2.5 million clones; under 95% occur once, and the top ten carry approximately 0.4%. This CDR3 is 13 amino acids long. V was clipped by 6 bases and J by 10 bases; unmatched bases: 8. The V gene's germline CDR1 is SNHLY and CDR2 FYNNEI. The origin of this receptor is a man between 18 and 35 years old in good health. Some clones in this sample may be carry-over from other donors' samples. This chain links TRBV2 with TRBJ2-1, with 8 bases fitting TRBD1. The sequenced material came from naive CD4+ T cells from PBMCs. Subset of the sample: CD45RA+ positively selected. CDR3 in amino acids: CASRPDRVYEQFF. As DNA, the CDR3 is TGTGCCAGCAGGCCGGACAGGGTGTACGAGCAGTTCTTC.